This T cell receptor beta chain was recovered during a study of shared clonotypes between healthy human individuals. Study background: The cohort had two women and a few men, ages 18 to 49.

This clone was counted once. Libraries were prepared by immunoSEQ multiplex PCR; TCRdb keeps only in-frame clonotypes and omits some of them. The data hold approximately 340,000 clones, with approximately 79% observed a single time. Germline CDR1 is SQVTM and CDR2 is ANQGSEA. Trimming pared 4 bases from V and 4 bases from J, leaving 13 bases between. The CDR3 contains 13 residues. The chain recombines TRBV29-1 with TRBJ2-5; the D is unclear. This clonotype originated in a man aged 30 to 45 in good health. Sequences were obtained from memory CD4+ T cells sorted from blood. Subset described: CD45RA-negative fraction. This CDR3 is CSVVVRYIETQYF. CDR3 coding DNA: TGCAGCGTTGTGGTGAGGTATATAGAGACCCAGTACTTC.